This T cell receptor beta chain was observed in a study of cytomegalovirus exposure and HLA in healthy donors. This CDR3 comprises 17 residues. Germline values: CDR1 SNHLY, CDR2 FYNNEI. The V and J ends lost 6 bases and 7 bases, in that order; junction bases with no gene match: 20. Both 60 Vbeta primers and 13 Jbeta primers went into the PCR. TCRdb's copy holds only in-frame clones and misses some; the assay was immunoSEQ multiplex PCR. The table lists some 76,000 clones, just under 80% of them singletons. The chain combines TRBV2 with TRBJ1-2; the match to TRBD1 covers 7 bases. The material sequenced was PBMCs. The clonotype was recovered from a woman between 40 and 55 years old in good health and CMV-seropositive. The CDR3 spells CASSYPRTGARVRGYTF. The CDR3 coding sequence is TGTGCCAGCAGCTACCCAAGGACAGGCGCACGGGTCCGTGGCTACACCTTC.